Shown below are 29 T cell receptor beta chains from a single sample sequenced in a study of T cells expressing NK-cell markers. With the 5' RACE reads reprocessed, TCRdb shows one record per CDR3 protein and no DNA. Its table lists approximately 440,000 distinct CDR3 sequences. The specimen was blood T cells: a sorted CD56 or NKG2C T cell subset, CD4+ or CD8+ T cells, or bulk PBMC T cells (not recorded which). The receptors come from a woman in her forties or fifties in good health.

This chain's CDR3 is CASSLTWDVRFSYNEQFF. The chain combines TRBV4-1 with TRBJ2-1; there is no DNA to check the TCRdb D call of TRBD1. CDR1 and CDR2 from the germline V gene are MGHRA and YSYEKL. CDR3 length: 18 residues.

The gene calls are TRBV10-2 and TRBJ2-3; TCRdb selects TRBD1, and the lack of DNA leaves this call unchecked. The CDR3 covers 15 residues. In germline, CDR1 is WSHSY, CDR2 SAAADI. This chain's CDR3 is CASSELPTGGDTQYF.

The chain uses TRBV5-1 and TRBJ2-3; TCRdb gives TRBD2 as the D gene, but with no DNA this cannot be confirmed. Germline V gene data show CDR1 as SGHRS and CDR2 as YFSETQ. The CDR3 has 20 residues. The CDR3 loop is CASSLANLGLAGGRADTQYF.

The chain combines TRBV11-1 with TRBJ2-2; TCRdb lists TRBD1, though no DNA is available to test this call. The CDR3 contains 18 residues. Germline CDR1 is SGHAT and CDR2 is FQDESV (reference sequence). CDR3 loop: CASSHSTWGRPNTGELFF. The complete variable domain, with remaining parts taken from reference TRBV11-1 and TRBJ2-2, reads EAEVAQSPRYKITEKSQAVAFWCDPISGHATLYWYRQILGQGPELLVQFQDESVVDDSQLPKDRFSAERLKGVDSTLKIQPAELGDSAMYLCASSHSTWGRPNTGELFFGEGSRLTVL.

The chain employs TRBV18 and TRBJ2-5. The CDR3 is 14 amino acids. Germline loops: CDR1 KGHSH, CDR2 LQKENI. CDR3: CASSPGEASQTQYF.

The CDR3 region is CSASLGLAGVREQFF. J is TRBJ2-1 and V is TRBV20-1; the D call from TCRdb, TRBD2, cannot be confirmed without DNA. The CDR3 length is 15 residues. The germline CDR1 and CDR2 sequences are DFQATT and SNEGSKA (reference sequence).

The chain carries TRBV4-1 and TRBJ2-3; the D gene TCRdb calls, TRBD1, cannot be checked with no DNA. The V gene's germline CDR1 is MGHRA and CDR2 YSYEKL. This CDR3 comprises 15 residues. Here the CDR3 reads CASSLPTGSADTQYF.

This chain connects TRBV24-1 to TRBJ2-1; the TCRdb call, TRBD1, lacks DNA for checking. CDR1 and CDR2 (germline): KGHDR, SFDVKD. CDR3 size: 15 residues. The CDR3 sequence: CATSDPRQGARVQFF.

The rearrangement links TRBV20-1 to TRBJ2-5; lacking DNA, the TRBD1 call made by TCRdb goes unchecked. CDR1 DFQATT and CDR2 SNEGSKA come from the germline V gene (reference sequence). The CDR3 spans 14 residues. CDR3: CSASRVRGQETQYF.

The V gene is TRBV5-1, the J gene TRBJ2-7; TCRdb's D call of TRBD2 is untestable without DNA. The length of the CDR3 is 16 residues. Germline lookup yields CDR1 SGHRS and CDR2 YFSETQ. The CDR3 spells CASSLASSGVPYEQYF.

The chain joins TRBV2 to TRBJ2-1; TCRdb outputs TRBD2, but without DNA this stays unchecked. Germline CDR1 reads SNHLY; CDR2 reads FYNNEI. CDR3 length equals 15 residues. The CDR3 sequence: CASSSLAGRYNEQFF.

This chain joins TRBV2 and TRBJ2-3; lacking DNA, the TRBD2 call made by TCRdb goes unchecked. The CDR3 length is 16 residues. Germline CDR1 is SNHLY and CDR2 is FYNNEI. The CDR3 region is CASTFTGTREFDTQYF.

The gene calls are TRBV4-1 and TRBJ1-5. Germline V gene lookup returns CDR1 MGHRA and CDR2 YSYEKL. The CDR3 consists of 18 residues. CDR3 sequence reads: CASSLSMKDEAGRQPQHF.

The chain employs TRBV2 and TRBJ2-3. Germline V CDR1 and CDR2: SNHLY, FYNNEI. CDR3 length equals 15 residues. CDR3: CASSEGSRSTDTQYF. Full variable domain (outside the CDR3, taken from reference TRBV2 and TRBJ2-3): EPEVTQTPSHQVTQMGQEVILRCVPISNHLYFYWYRQILGQKVEFLVSFYNNEISEKSEIFDDQFSVERPDGSNFTLKIRSTKLEDSAMYFCASSEGSRSTDTQYFGPGTRLTVL.

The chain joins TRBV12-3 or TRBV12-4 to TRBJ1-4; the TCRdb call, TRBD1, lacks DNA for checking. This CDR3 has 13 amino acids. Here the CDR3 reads CASSFTGTVGLFF.

CDR3 sequence: CSVQRDLSSYEQYF. V is TRBV29-1 and J is TRBJ2-7; TCRdb outputs TRBD2, but without DNA this stays unchecked. The V gene's germline CDR1 is SQVTM and CDR2 ANQGSEA. This CDR3 has 14 residues.

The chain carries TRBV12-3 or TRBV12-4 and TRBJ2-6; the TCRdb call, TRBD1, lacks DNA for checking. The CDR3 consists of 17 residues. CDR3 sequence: CASSLATGVRGANVLTF.

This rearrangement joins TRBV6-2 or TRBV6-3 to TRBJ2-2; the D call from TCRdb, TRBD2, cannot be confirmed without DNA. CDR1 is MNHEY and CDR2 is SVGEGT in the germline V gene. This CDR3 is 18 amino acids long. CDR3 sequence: CASSYETSGIGNTGELFF.

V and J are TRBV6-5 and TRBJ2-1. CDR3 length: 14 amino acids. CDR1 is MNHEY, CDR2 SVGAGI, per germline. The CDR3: CASRKGVSYNEQFF.

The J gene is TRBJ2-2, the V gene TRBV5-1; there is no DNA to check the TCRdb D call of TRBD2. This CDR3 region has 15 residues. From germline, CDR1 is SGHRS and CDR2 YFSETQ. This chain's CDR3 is CASSLAGGLVEELFF.

The CDR3 loop reads CASSLDSGIGYGYTF. This chain connects TRBV7-8 to TRBJ1-2. The CDR3 covers 15 residues. Germline loops: CDR1 SGHVS, CDR2 FQNEAQ.

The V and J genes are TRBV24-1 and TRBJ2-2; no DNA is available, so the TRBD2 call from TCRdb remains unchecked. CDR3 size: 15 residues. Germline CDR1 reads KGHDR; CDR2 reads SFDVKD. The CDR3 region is CATSDASRNTGELFF.

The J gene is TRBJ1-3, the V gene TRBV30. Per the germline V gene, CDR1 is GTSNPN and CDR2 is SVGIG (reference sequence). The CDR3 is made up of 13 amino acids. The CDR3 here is CAWSGAPGNTIYF.

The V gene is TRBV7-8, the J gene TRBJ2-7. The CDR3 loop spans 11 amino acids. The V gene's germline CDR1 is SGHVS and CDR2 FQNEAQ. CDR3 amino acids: CASSLEGGQYF.

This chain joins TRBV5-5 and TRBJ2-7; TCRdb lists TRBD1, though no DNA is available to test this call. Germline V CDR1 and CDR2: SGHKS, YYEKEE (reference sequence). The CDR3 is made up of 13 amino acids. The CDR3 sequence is CASSLVGGFEQYF. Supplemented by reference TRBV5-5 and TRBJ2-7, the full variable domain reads DAGVTQSPTHLIKTRGQQVTLRCSPISGHKSVSWYQQVLGQGPQFIFQYYEKEERGRGNFPDRFSARQFPNYSSELNVNALLLGDSALYLCASSLVGGFEQYFGPGTRLTVT.

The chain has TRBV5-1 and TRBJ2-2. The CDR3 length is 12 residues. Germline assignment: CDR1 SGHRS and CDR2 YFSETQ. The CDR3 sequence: CASQRDTGELFF.

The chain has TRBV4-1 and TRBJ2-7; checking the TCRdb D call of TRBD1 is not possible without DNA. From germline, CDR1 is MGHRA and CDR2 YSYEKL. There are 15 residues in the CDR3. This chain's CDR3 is CASSPRDRGPNEQYF.

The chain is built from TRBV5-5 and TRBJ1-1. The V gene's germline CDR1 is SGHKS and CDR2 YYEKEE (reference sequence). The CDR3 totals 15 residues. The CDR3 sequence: CASSAGPLTNTEAFF. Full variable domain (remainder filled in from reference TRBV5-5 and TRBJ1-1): DAGVTQSPTHLIKTRGQQVTLRCSPISGHKSVSWYQQVLGQGPQFIFQYYEKEERGRGNFPDRFSARQFPNYSSELNVNALLLGDSALYLCASSAGPLTNTEAFFGQGTRLTVV.

CDR3 residues: CASSYTGQETQYF. The V call is TRBV6-5, the J call TRBJ2-5; the D call of TRBD1 rests on TCRdb alone, since no DNA is present to check it. This CDR3 spans 13 amino acids. Germline CDR1 is MNHEY and CDR2 is SVGAGI.